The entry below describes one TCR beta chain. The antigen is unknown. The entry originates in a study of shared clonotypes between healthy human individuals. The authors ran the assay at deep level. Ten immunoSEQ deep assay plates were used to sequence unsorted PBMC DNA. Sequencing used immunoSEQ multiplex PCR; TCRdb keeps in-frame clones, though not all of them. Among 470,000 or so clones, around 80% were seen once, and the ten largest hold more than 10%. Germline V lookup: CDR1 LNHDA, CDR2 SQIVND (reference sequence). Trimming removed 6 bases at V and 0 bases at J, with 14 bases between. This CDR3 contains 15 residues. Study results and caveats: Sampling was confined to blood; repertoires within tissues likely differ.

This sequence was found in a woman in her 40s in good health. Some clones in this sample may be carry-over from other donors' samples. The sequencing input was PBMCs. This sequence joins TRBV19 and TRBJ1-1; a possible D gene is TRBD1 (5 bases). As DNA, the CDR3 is TGTGCCAGTAGGAGAATGGGACCCGTGAACACTGAAGCTTTCTTT. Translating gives CASRRMGPVNTEAFF.